Here is one T cell receptor beta chain with its context. The V and J ends lost 5 bases and 8 bases respectively, with 9 bases between them. Germline-derived CDR1 and CDR2 are LNHDA and SQIVND (reference sequence). This CDR3 has 11 residues. In the source study's methods: How many nucleated cells were present was estimated from reference gene primer amplification. Sequenced by immunoSEQ multiplex PCR; TCRdb stores in-frame clones only, minus some. D and trimming were read from the DNA, whereas the V and J calls and clone size are those reported in that table. The table includes tens of thousands of clones, more than 85% detected once. The data are from a study of blood T cell repertoires in COVID-19. About the study: Specimens from acute and convalescent COVID-19 originated in the United States, Italy and Spain. T cells, B-cell-depleted T cells, or PBMCs supplied cDNA or gDNA.

This receptor was taken from a man aged 50 to 60 with acute or convalescent COVID-19. The rearrangement links TRBV19 to TRBJ1-2; D unresolved. The source material was peripheral blood. CDR3 amino acids: CASSRTGGYTF. CDR3 nucleotides: TGTGCCAGTAGTCGGACGGGGGGCTACACCTTC.